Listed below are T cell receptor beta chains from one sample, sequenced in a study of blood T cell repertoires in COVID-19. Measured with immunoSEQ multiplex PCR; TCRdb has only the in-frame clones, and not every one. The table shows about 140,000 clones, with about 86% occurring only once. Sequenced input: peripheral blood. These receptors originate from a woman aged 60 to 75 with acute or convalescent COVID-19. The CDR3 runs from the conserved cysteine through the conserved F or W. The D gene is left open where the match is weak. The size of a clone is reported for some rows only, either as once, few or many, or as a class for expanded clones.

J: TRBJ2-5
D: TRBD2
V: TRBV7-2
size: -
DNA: TGTGCCAGCTCAGGGCGGGGGGGGCGAGAGACCCAGTACTTC
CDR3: CASSGRGGRETQYF

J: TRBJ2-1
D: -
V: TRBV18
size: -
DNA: TGTGCCAGCTCACCACCTATTGGGTCAGGCTACAATGAGCAGTTCTTC
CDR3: CASSPPIGSGYNEQFF

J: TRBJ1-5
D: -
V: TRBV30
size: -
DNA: TGTGCCTGGAGCAAGATTGGTTACAGTAGCAATCAGCCCCAGCATTTT
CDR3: CAWSKIGYSSNQPQHF

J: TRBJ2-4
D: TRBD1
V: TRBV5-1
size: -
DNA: TGCGCCAGCAGCACCACAGGGGACGGCATAGCCAAAAACATTCAGTACTTC
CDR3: CASSTTGDGIAKNIQYF

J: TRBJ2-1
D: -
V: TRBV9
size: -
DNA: TGTGCCAGCCAGGACAGCCGAGGTAATGAGCAGTTCTTC
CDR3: CASQDSRGNEQFF

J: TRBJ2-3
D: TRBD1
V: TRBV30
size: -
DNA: TGTGCCTGGAGTGTAAGCAGGGGGCCCACAGATACGCAGTATTTT
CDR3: CAWSVSRGPTDTQYF

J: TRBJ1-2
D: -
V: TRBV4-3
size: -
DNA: TGCGCCAGCAGCCAAGATACGGCAGGGATCTATGGCTACACCTTC
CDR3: CASSQDTAGIYGYTF

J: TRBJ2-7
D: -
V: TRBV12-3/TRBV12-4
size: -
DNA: TGTGCCAGCAGTTTACCCCCGTCCTACGAGCAGTACTTC
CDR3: CASSLPPSYEQYF

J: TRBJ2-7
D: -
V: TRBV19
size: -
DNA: TGTGCCAGTAGTATAGGGGGCTCTGTCTCCGCATACGAGCAGTACTTC
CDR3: CASSIGGSVSAYEQYF

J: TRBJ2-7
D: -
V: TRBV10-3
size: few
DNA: TGTGCCATCAGTGATCAGAACAGGGTTTGGGAGCAGTACTTC
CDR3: CAISDQNRVWEQYF

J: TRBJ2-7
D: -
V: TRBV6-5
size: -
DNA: TGTGCCAGCGAGTGGGGGCAGGGTGGCGAGCAGTACTTC
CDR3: CASEWGQGGEQYF

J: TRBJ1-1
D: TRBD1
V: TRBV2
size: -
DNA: TGTGCCAGCATTTTCGACAGGGATTGGACTGAAGCTTTCTTT
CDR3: CASIFDRDWTEAFF

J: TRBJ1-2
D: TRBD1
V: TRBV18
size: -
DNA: TGTGCCAGCTCACTCGACAGGGGGCCTGTCTATGGCTACACCTTC
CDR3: CASSLDRGPVYGYTF

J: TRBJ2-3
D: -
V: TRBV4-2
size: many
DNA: TGTGCCAGCAGCCAAGACGGGGTGGCCACAGATACGCAGTATTTT
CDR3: CASSQDGVATDTQYF

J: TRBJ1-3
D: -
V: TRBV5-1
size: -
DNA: TGCGCCAGCAGCCCCATAGCGGGACAATCTGGAAACACCATATATTTT
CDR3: CASSPIAGQSGNTIYF

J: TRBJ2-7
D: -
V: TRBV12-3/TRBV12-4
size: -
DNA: TGTGCCAGCAGTTTGGGGCCAGGCTACGAGCAGTACTTC
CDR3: CASSLGPGYEQYF

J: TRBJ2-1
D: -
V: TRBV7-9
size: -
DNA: TGTGCCAGCAGCGAACCTAGGACAGCCTGGGATAATGAGCAGTTCTTC
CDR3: CASSEPRTAWDNEQFF

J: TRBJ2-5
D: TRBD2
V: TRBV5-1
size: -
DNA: TGCGCCAGCAGCTCCGGGACTAGCGGACCCGAAACCCAGTACTTC
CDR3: CASSSGTSGPETQYF

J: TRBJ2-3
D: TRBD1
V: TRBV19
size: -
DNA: TGTGCCAGTTCGGACAGGGGAGGGGTGAGGTCGTCTTTCGATACGCAGTATTTT
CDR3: CASSDRGGVRSSFDTQYF

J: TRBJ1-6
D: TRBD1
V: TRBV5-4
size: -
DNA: TGTGCCAGCAGTCCAGGGGGCGACTATAATTCACCCCTCCACTTT
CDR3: CASSPGGDYNSPLHF

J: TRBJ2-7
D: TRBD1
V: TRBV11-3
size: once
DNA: TGTGCCAGCAGCTTGGACAGGGGGCAGTACGAGCAGTACTTC
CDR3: CASSLDRGQYEQYF

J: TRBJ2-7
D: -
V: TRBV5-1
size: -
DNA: TGCGCCAGCAGCTTCAGAGGGCGCGAGCTCTACGAGCAGTACTTC
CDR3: CASSFRGRELYEQYF

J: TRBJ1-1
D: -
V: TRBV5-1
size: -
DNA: TGCGCCAGCAGCTCTGGATCACAGATCCCTGAAGCTTTCTTT
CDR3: CASSSGSQIPEAFF

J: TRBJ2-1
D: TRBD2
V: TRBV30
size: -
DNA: TGTGCCTGGAGTCTAGCGGGGGTCGGAGAGCAGTTCTTC
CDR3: CAWSLAGVGEQFF

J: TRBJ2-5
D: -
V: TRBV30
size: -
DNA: TGTGCCTGGAGTGTGGGGGGGGCGCAGGAGACCCAGTACTTC
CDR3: CAWSVGGAQETQYF

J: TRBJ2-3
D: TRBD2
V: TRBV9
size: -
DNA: TGTGCCAGCAGCGCCCTAGCGGGGGCGACAGATACGCAGTATTTT
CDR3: CASSALAGATDTQYF

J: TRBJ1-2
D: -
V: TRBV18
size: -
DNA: TGTGCCAGCTCACCAGGTCCGGGGGTTCAAGGCTACACCTTC
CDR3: CASSPGPGVQGYTF

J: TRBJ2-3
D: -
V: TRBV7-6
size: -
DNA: TGTGCCAGCAGTAGCCTCGGGGGTACAGATACGCAGTATTTT
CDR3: CASSSLGGTDTQYF

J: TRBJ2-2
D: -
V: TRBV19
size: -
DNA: TGTGCCAGTAGTTCAGTGAACACCGGGGAGCTGTTTTTT
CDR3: CASSSVNTGELFF

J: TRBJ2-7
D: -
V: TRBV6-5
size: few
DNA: TGTGCCACCGCGGCTTATTCCTCCTACGAGCAGTACTTC
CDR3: CATAAYSSYEQYF

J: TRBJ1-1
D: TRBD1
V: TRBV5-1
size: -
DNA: TGCGCCAGCGGCCGGACAGGTATGAACACTGAAGCTTTCTTT
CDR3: CASGRTGMNTEAFF

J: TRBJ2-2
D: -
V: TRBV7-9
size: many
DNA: TGTGCCAGCAGCCGAACAGGGCAGAACACCGGGGAGCTGTTTTTT
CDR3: CASSRTGQNTGELFF

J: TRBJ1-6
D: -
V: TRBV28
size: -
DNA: TGTGCCAGCAGTTCCCCGACTTCAAACTCACCCCTCCACTTT
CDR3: CASSSPTSNSPLHF

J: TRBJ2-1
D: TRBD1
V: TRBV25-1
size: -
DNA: TGTGCCAGCAGTGAGGACAGGGGAAGATCCTACAATGAGCAGTTCTTC
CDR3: CASSEDRGRSYNEQFF

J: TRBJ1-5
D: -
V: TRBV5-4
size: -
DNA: TGTGCCAGCAGCCGCGCAGGGGAACAGCCCCAGCATTTT
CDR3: CASSRAGEQPQHF

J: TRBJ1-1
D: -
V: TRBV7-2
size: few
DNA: TGTGCCAGCAGCTTAGCTGGGGCGTTTGGTGAAGCTTTCTTT
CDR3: CASSLAGAFGEAFF

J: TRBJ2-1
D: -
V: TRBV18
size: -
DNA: TGTGCCAGCTCACCAGAGACAGGATACAATGAGCAGTTCTTC
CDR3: CASSPETGYNEQFF

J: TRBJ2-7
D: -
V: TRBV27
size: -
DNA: TGTGCCAGCAGTTGGCGCGGGACCTTCCGGGCCTACGAGCAGTACTTC
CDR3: CASSWRGTFRAYEQYF

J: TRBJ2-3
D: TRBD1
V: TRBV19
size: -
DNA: TGTGCCAGTAGTATAGGCCGGGGACAGGGGGACACAGATACGCAGTATTTT
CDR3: CASSIGRGQGDTDTQYF

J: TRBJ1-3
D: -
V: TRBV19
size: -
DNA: TGTGCCAGTATTAGGGGTGAGGACTCTGGAAACACCATATATTTT
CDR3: CASIRGEDSGNTIYF

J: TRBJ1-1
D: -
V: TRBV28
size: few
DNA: TGTGCCAGCAGTTTAGCCCCTACAGTGCAGAACACTGAAGCTTTCTTT
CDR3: CASSLAPTVQNTEAFF

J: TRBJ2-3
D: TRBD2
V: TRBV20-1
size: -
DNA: TGCAGTGCTAGTAAGGCGCGGGGGGGTGACACAGATACGCAGTATTTT
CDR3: CSASKARGGDTDTQYF

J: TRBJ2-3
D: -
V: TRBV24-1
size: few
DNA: TGTGCCACCAGTGATCCATCTCCTTGGGGGAGGAAGCCCACAGATACGCAGTATTTT
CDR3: CATSDPSPWGRKPTDTQYF

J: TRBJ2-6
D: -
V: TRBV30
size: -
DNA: TGTGCCTGGGCTCGACGGGACACCCAAGGCTCTGGGGCCAACGTCCTGACTTTC
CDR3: CAWARRDTQGSGANVLTF

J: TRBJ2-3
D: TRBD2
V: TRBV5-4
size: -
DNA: TGTGCCAGCAGCCTCGAGCGGGGAAGGGGCACAGATACGCAGTATTTT
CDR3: CASSLERGRGTDTQYF